The rows below give T cell receptor beta chains drawn from one sample of a study of shared clonotypes between healthy human individuals. This table comes from immunoSEQ multiplex PCR, and its TCRdb copy is limited to in-frame clones, with some not included. This repertoire shows about 490,000 clones, around three quarters found once; its top ten account for 12%. Input material: PBMCs. The receptors were sampled from a woman between 40 and 50 years old in good health. Some clones in this sample may be carry-over from other donors' samples. Each CDR3 is given with its conserved first and last residue. D genes are given only for firm matches. A clone size is listed for some rows: how often the clone was seen (once, few, many), or a class if it is expanded.

V gene: TRBV5-1
clone size: few
J gene: TRBJ1-4
D gene: TRBD1
CDR3 DNA: TGCGCCAGCAGCTTCCAGGGGGCCGGGGAAAAACTGTTTTTT
CDR3 protein: CASSFQGAGEKLFF

V gene: TRBV11-2
clone size: NA
J gene: TRBJ2-1
D gene: TRBD2
CDR3 DNA: TGTGCCAGCAGCTTAGTTGATAGCGGGAAAGGCAACAATGAGCAGTTCTTC
CDR3 protein: CASSLVDSGKGNNEQFF

V gene: TRBV18
clone size: once
J gene: TRBJ2-5
D gene: TRBD2
CDR3 DNA: TGTGCCAGCTCACCAAGCCAGGGAAGGTCTAGCGGGAAACAAGAGACCCAGTACTTC
CDR3 protein: CASSPSQGRSSGKQETQYF

V gene: TRBV7-8
clone size: NA
J gene: TRBJ1-5
D gene: NA
CDR3 DNA: TGTGCCAGCAGCTTAGGTGGGGCGGGGGCATCGCCCCAGCATTTT
CDR3 protein: CASSLGGAGASPQHF

V gene: TRBV21-1
clone size: NA
J gene: TRBJ2-1
D gene: NA
CDR3 DNA: TGTGCCAGCAGCACCTATCCCAGGGCAGAGCACACCAGCTCCTACAATGAGCAGTTCTTC
CDR3 protein: CASSTYPRAEHTSSYNEQFF

V gene: TRBV5-1
clone size: NA
J gene: TRBJ2-5
D gene: TRBD1
CDR3 DNA: TGCGCCAGCAGCCCGGGACAGCAAGAGACCCAGTACTTC
CDR3 protein: CASSPGQQETQYF

V gene: TRBV5-1
clone size: NA
J gene: TRBJ2-7
D gene: NA
CDR3 DNA: TGCGCCAGCAGTTTGCCGGGACTTTCGCGGGAGCAGTACTTC
CDR3 protein: CASSLPGLSREQYF

V gene: TRBV19
clone size: NA
J gene: TRBJ1-2
D gene: NA
CDR3 DNA: TGTGCCAGTAGTATTCCGTCAGGGAACTATGGCTACACCTTC
CDR3 protein: CASSIPSGNYGYTF

V gene: TRBV7-9
clone size: NA
J gene: TRBJ2-2
D gene: NA
CDR3 DNA: TGTGCCAGCAGCTTAGTCGGCGGTCGGGGCACCGGGGAGCTGTTTTTT
CDR3 protein: CASSLVGGRGTGELFF

V gene: TRBV9
clone size: NA
J gene: TRBJ2-2
D gene: TRBD2
CDR3 DNA: TGTGCCAGCAGCGTAGGGGGACTAGCGATAAACACCGGGGAGCTGTTTTTT
CDR3 protein: CASSVGGLAINTGELFF

V gene: TRBV28
clone size: NA
J gene: TRBJ2-3
D gene: TRBD2
CDR3 DNA: TGTGCCAGCAGTCTAGCGGGACCGGATACGCAGTATTTT
CDR3 protein: CASSLAGPDTQYF

V gene: TRBV6-5
clone size: NA
J gene: TRBJ2-1
D gene: NA
CDR3 DNA: TGTGCCAGCAGTCCCAGATGGTACGCACCTAATGAGCAGTTCTTC
CDR3 protein: CASSPRWYAPNEQFF

V gene: TRBV29-1
clone size: NA
J gene: TRBJ1-2
D gene: NA
CDR3 DNA: TGCAGCGTTGAAAGATTGATGGGGAGGGGAGCGGTGGCTAACTATGGCTACACCTTC
CDR3 protein: CSVERLMGRGAVANYGYTF

V gene: TRBV19
clone size: few
J gene: TRBJ1-5
D gene: TRBD1
CDR3 DNA: TGTGCCAGTAGTCCGGACAGGGGGCTTGGCAATCAGCCCCAGCATTTT
CDR3 protein: CASSPDRGLGNQPQHF

V gene: TRBV7-2
clone size: NA
J gene: TRBJ2-7
D gene: NA
CDR3 DNA: TGTGCCAGCAGCTTCACGGAGGGGGGCGAGCAGTACTTC
CDR3 protein: CASSFTEGGEQYF